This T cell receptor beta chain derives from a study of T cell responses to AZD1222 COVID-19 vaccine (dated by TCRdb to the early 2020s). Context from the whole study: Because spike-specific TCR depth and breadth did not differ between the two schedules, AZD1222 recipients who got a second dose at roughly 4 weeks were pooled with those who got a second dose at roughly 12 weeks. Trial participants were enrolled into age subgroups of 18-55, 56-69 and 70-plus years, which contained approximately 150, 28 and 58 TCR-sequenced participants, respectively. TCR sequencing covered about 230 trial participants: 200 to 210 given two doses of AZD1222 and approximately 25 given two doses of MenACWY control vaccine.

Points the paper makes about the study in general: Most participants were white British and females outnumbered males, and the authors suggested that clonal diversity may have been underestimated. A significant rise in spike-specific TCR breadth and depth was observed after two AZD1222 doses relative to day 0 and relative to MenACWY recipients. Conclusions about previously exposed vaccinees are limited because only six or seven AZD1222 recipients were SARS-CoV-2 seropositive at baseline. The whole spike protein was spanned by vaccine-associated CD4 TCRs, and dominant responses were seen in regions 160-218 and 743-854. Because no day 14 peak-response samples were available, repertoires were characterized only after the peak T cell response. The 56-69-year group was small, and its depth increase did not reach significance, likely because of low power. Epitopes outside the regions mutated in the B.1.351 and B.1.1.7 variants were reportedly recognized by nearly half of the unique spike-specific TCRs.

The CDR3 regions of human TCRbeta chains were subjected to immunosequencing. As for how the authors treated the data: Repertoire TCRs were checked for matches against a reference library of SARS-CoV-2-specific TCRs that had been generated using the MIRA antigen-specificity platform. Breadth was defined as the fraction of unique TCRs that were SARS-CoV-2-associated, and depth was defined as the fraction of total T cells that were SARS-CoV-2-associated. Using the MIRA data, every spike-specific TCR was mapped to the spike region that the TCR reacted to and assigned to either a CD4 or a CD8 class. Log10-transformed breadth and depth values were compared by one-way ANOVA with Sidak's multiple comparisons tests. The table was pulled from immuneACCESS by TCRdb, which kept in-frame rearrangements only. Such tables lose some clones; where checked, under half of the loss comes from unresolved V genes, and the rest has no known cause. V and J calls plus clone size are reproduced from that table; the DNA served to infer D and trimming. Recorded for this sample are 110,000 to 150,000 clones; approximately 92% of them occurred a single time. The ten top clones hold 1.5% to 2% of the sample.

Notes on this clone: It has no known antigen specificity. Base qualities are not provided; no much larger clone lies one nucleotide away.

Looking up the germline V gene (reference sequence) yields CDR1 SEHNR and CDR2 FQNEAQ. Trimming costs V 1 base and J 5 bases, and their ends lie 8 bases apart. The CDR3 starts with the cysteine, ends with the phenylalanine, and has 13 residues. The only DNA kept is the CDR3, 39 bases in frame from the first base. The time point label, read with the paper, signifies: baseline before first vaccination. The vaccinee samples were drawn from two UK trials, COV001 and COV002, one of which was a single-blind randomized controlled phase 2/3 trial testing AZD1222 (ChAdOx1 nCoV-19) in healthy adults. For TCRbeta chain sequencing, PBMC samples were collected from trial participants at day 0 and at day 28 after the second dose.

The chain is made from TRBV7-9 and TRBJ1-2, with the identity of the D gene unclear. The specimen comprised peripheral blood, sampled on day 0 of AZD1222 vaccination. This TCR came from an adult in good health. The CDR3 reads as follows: CASSLGGLYGYTF. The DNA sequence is TGTGCCAGCAGCTTAGGCGGGTTGTATGGCTACACCTTC. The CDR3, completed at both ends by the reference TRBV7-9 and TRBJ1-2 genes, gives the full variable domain DTGVSQNPRHKITKRGQNVTFRCDPISEHNRLYWYRQTLGQGPEFLTYFQNEAQLEKSRLLSDRFSAERPKGSFSTLEIQRTEQGDSAMYLCASSLGGLYGYTFGSGTRLTVV.